A single sample is the source of the 9 T cell receptor beta chains below, sequenced in a study of shared T cell receptors in the human thymus. Sequencing was performed with immunoSEQ multiplex PCR; in TCRdb, only in-frame clones are kept and a portion is missing. The sample lists approximately 660,000 clones, approximately 88% occurring once. These records were also assigned to another study, of human thymus T cells.

Input material: thymocytes. These receptors were taken from a boy under three years old with a congenital heart defect.

The chain employs TRBV18 and TRBJ2-3; 8 bases are shared with TRBD1. Germline values: CDR1 KGHSH, CDR2 LQKENI. With 3 bases clipped from V and 8 bases from J, the junction kept 1 base outside the gene matches. The CDR3 totals 12 residues. The CDR3 DNA sequence: TGTGCCAGCTCACCCAGGGGGCTTACGCAGTATTTT. Its protein product is CASSPRGLTQYF.

This rearrangement joins TRBV27 to TRBJ2-3; D ambiguous. V was cut by 3 bases and J by 8 bases, with 18 bases left in between. Germline CDR1 and CDR2: MNHEY and SMNVEV (reference sequence). The length of the CDR3 is 15 residues. This CDR3 reads CASSLGPVGSVTQYF. For the CDR3, the DNA is TGTGCCAGCAGTTTGGGCCCCGTTGGTTCGGTTACGCAGTATTTT.

The CDR3 spells CASILGRGENNEQFF. CDR3 bases: TGTGCCAGCATCCTCGGGAGGGGGGAAAACAATGAGCAGTTCTTC. This chain joins TRBV6-6 and TRBJ2-1; TRBD2 matches at 8 bases. This CDR3 has 15 residues. The V segment lost 7 bases and the J segment 5 bases; nucleotides outside the gene matches: 10. CDR1 is MNHNY and CDR2 is SVGAGI in the germline V gene (reference sequence).

J is TRBJ2-4 and V is TRBV10-2, with D possibly being TRBD2 (7 bases). V lost 6 bases and J lost 7, with 13 bases in between. There are 13 residues in the CDR3. Germline V gene lookup returns CDR1 WSHSY and CDR2 SAAADI. The CDR3 reads CASRAGAENIQYF. The CDR3 DNA sequence: TGCGCCAGCAGGGCGGGGGCCGAGAACATTCAGTACTTC.

The CDR3, as DNA: TGTGCCAGCAGCCCTAAAGGGGCCTCTGGAAACACCATATATTTT. Amino acids: CASSPKGASGNTIYF. V is TRBV2 and J is TRBJ1-3, with D perhaps TRBD1 (5 bases). Germline V CDR1 and CDR2: SNHLY, FYNNEI. V was pared by 6 bases and J by 0 bases, with 12 bases between. This CDR3 has 15 amino acids. Using reference TRBV2 and TRBJ1-3 for the parts outside the CDR3, the full variable domain is EPEVTQTPSHQVTQMGQEVILRCVPISNHLYFYWYRQILGQKVEFLVSFYNNEISEKSEIFDDQFSVERPDGSNFTLKIRSTKLEDSAMYFCASSPKGASGNTIYFGEGSWLTVV.

This clone was found once. This chain joins TRBV4-2 and TRBJ1-5; 11 bases fit TRBD1. J was trimmed by 4 bases and V by 5 bases; bases with no gene match: 13. The CDR3 has 18 amino acids. Germline V lookup: CDR1 LGHNA, CDR2 YNFKEQ. The CDR3 DNA is TGTGCCAGCAGCACCAGGGACAGGGGGGCGGTAGAAAATCAGCCCCAGCATTTT. Protein sequence: CASSTRDRGAVENQPQHF.

The chain has TRBV28 and TRBJ2-7, with 10 positions matching TRBD1. Trimming took 4 bases from V and 3 from J; bases not matched to a gene: 3. Germline CDR1 is MDHEN and CDR2 is SYDVKM. The CDR3 covers 14 residues. This CDR3 is CASSYRDRGYEQYF. The DNA for the CDR3 is TGTGCCAGCAGTTACCGGGACAGGGGCTACGAGCAGTACTTC.

The chain combines TRBV7-9 with TRBJ2-1; D might be TRBD2 (6 bases). The CDR3 has 15 residues. Per the germline V gene, CDR1 is SEHNR and CDR2 is FQNEAQ (reference sequence). V shed 5 bases and J shed 9 bases, with 20 bases lying between them. CDR3 sequence: CASSPPSGTLGEQFF. CDR3 in DNA: TGTGCCAGCAGCCCTCCCTCCGGGACTTTGGGTGAGCAGTTCTTC.

The chain recombines TRBV7-3 with TRBJ2-3; 16 bases align to TRBD2. This CDR3 has 19 residues. V lost 5 bases, J lost 4 bases, and 12 bases stayed unmatched. The germline CDR1 and CDR2 sequences are SGHTA and FQGTGA. CDR3 bases: TGTGCCAGCAGCGCCACCGGGACTAGCGGGAGGGCCCGGTCAGATACGCAGTATTTT. Translated, it gives CASSATGTSGRARSDTQYF. The full variable domain, completed using reference TRBV7-3 and TRBJ2-3, is GAGVSQTPSNKVTEKGKYVELRCDPISGHTALYWYRQSLGQGPEFLIYFQGTGAADDSGLPNDRFFAVRPEGSVSTLKIQRTERGDSAVYLCASSATGTSGRARSDTQYFGPGTRLTVL.